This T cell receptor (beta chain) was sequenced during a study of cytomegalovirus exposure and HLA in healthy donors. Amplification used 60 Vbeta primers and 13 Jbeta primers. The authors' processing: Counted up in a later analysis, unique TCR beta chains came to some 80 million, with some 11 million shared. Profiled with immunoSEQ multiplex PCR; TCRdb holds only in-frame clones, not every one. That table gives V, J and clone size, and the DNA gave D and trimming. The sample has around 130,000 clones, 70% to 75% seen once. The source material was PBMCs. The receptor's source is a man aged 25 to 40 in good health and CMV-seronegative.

CDR3 nucleotides: TGTGCCAGCAGCTTGGCAGATTCTGGAAACACCATATATTTT. This codes for CASSLADSGNTIYF. The chain recombines TRBV5-4 with TRBJ1-3, with no clear D. V shed 0 bases and J shed 1 base, with 5 bases lying between them. The CDR3 runs 14 residues. The germline CDR1 and CDR2 sequences are SGHNT and YYREEE (reference sequence).